A single sample is the source of the 10 T cell receptor beta chains below, sequenced in a study of shared clonotypes between healthy human individuals. Naive-designated CD8 cells lacked CD45RO, were positively enriched for CCR7, and omitted terminally differentiated effector memory CD45RA+ cells. Libraries were prepared by immunoSEQ multiplex PCR; TCRdb keeps only in-frame clonotypes and omits some of them. The table includes some 2 million clones, 85% to 95% detected once. Sequenced: naive CD8+ T cells sorted from blood. These receptors were collected from a man in his late teens or twenties in good health.

J is TRBJ2-7 and V is TRBV5-5; D may be TRBD1 (5 bases). Trimming removed 0 bases from V and 7 bases from J, with 11 bases in between. The CDR3 runs 13 residues. Germline-derived CDR1 and CDR2 are SGHKS and YYEKEE (reference sequence). CDR3 coding DNA: TGTGCCAGCAGCTTGGGGACCCAGGGTGAGCAGTACTTC. It is translated as CASSLGTQGEQYF.

Comments on this clone: This sample includes further DNA sequences coding for the same CDR3. The chain recombines TRBV7-9 with TRBJ1-2, with D perhaps TRBD1 (5 bases). V lost 0 bases, J lost 5 bases, and 10 bases lay in between. The CDR3 totals 14 residues. Germline V CDR1 and CDR2: SEHNR, FQNEAQ (reference sequence). Here the CDR3 reads CASSLAGTGYGYTF. DNA for the CDR3: TGTGCCAGCAGCTTAGCCGGGACCGGTTATGGCTACACCTTC. Based on the CDR3 plus reference TRBV7-9 and TRBJ1-2, the full variable domain is DTGVSQNPRHKITKRGQNVTFRCDPISEHNRLYWYRQTLGQGPEFLTYFQNEAQLEKSRLLSDRFSAERPKGSFSTLEIQRTEQGDSAMYLCASSLAGTGYGYTFGSGTRLTVV.

This chain connects TRBV2 to TRBJ2-7; 7 bases line up with TRBD1. The CDR3 contains 16 residues. Germline lookup yields CDR1 SNHLY and CDR2 FYNNEI. The V segment lost 3 bases and the J segment 3 bases; nucleotides outside the gene matches: 11. CDR3: CASSEEAGTAFYEQYF. Here the CDR3 DNA reads TGTGCCAGCAGTGAGGAGGCCGGGACAGCCTTCTACGAGCAGTACTTC.

The rearrangement links TRBV9 to TRBJ2-5; 11 nucleotides match TRBD2. Germline CDR1 SGDLS, CDR2 YYNGEE. Germline trimming cut 4 bases from V and 3 bases from J; bases unmatched to any gene: 5. The CDR3 runs to 15 residues. The CDR3, as DNA: TGTGCCAGCAGCATCGCACTAGCGGGGGAAGAGACCCAGTACTTC. Its protein is CASSIALAGEETQYF.

J is TRBJ2-7 and V is TRBV5-1; no reliable D call. Germline loops: CDR1 SGHRS, CDR2 YFSETQ. V dropped 2 bases and J dropped 5 bases, with 11 bases sitting between them. The CDR3 extends over 13 amino acids. CDR3: CASSFLVGHEQYF. The DNA of the CDR3 is TGCGCCAGCAGCTTTCTAGTGGGCCACGAGCAGTACTTC.

The chain joins TRBV7-9 to TRBJ2-7; 8 bases are shared with TRBD1. The CDR3 is 14 residues long. J lost 2 bases, V lost 4 bases, and 4 bases had no gene match. Looked up from germline, CDR1 is SEHNR and CDR2 is FQNEAQ (reference sequence). The CDR3 DNA follows: TGTGCCAGCAGCTCGGGACAGGATGCCTACGAGCAGTACTTC. Translation gives CASSSGQDAYEQYF.

The chain joins TRBV5-8 to TRBJ1-1; 10 positions match TRBD1. Germline V gene sequence: CDR1 SGHTS, CDR2 YDEGEE. CDR3 length: 12 amino acids. The ends lost 4 bases at V and 11 bases at J; junction bases unmatched: 5. This chain's CDR3 is CASSPGTGVAFF. The CDR3 region has the DNA TGTGCCAGCAGCCCAGGGACAGGGGTTGCTTTCTTT.

This rearrangement joins TRBV7-9 to TRBJ1-4, with 7 positions matching TRBD1. The length of the CDR3 is 16 residues. Unmatched junction bases numbered 6, after V lost 1 base and J lost 4 bases. The germline V gene has CDR1 SEHNR and CDR2 FQNEAQ (reference sequence). CDR3 DNA: TGTGCCAGCAGCTTAGGCTACGGGACAGTTAATGAAAAACTGTTTTTT. This sequence encodes CASSLGYGTVNEKLFF.

The chain uses TRBV19 and TRBJ1-3, with D unclear. Germline-derived CDR1 and CDR2 are LNHDA and SQIVND (reference sequence). CDR3 size: 15 residues. The V end was cut by 5 bases, the J end by 0 bases, with 11 bases between. The DNA of the CDR3 is TGTGCCAGTAGTCTTGGGCGGAGCTCTGGAAACACCATATATTTT. Translation: CASSLGRSSGNTIYF.

The rearrangement uses TRBV30 and TRBJ2-2, with 12 bases aligning to TRBD2. V gave up 4 bases and J gave up 1 base; unmatched junction bases: 4. The length of the CDR3 is 16 residues. The V gene's germline CDR1 is GTSNPN and CDR2 SVGIG (reference sequence). The CDR3 protein is CAWTRTSGVNTGELFF. The CDR3 DNA follows: TGTGCCTGGACGAGGACTAGCGGGGTGAACACCGGGGAGCTGTTTTTT.